The 20 T cell receptor beta chains below all came from one sample that was sequenced in a study of low-dose radiotherapy and immunotherapy resistance in tumors. The time point denotes: before trial treatment. Both TCRalpha and TCRbeta chains were reverse transcribed with V-gene-specific primers. TCR amplification used 20 to 25 PCR cycles, a constant-region primer and a V-primer adapter. TCRdb used MiXCR to reprocess the reads, holding one entry per CDR3 protein. The repertoire consists of 70,000 to 95,000 distinct CDR3 sequences, with 15% to 20% occurring once and the leading ten covering roughly 3%. Sequences were derived from PBMCs, sampled before treatment. These receptors all come from a male donor with prostate cancer.

This clonotype was found many times. The chain has TRBV11-2 and TRBJ2-4; no firm D call. The ends were cut back, 5 bases at V and 10 bases at J, with 12 bases in the middle. Germline CDR1 is SGHAT and CDR2 is FQNNGV. This CDR3 comprises 12 residues. The CDR3 coding sequence is TGTGCCAGCAGCCCCGCCTTAGGGATTCAGTACTTC. Translation gives CASSPALGIQYF.

This clonotype was counted ten times or more. The genes are TRBV4-2 and TRBJ2-7; weak D call: TRBD2 (6 bases). V shed 4 bases and J shed 4 bases, with 14 bases lying between them. Germline V gives CDR1 LGHNA, CDR2 YNFKEQ. This CDR3 contains 14 residues. The CDR3 region is CASSPRDSLYEQYF. The CDR3 DNA reads as TGTGCCAGCAGCCCCCGGGACTCTCTTTACGAGCAGTACTTC.

The sample holds many counts of this clonotype. The genes are TRBV6-1 and TRBJ1-5, with D unresolved. The CDR3 is 14 amino acids. V shed 7 bases and J shed 0 bases, with 10 bases lying between them. The germline V gene has CDR1 MNHNS and CDR2 SASEGT. This CDR3 reads CASKGIYSNQPQHF. DNA of the CDR3: TGTGCCAGCAAGGGTATTTATAGCAATCAGCCCCAGCATTTT.

This clonotype was seen at least ten times. The gene calls are TRBV6-5 and TRBJ1-1; D unresolved. V lost 7 bases, J lost 8 bases, and 11 bases lay in between. This CDR3 region has 11 residues. Germline-derived CDR1 and CDR2 are MNHEY and SVGAGI. CDR3 nucleotide sequence: TGTGCCAGCATTGGAGGAGTCGAAGCTTTCTTT. Its protein is CASIGGVEAFF.

This clonotype was observed at least ten times. The V call is TRBV2, the J call TRBJ2-1; 13 bases fit TRBD2. V trimming: 3 bases; J trimming: 4 bases; junction bases outside the gene matches: 6. Germline V gives CDR1 SNHLY, CDR2 FYNNEI. The CDR3 is 17 residues long. The CDR3 DNA is TGTGCCAGCAGTGATCCGGGGACTAGCGGGGATTACAATGAGCAGTTCTTC. The encoded protein is CASSDPGTSGDYNEQFF.

This clonotype was detected a few times. This sequence joins TRBV14 and TRBJ2-7; D is undetermined. The germline V and J ends were trimmed by 0 bases and 7 bases, with 10 bases remaining between them. Germline V gene lookup returns CDR1 SGHDN and CDR2 FVKESK. The CDR3 has 13 amino acids. This CDR3 reads CASSQDSLSEQYF. CDR3 nucleotides: TGTGCCAGCAGCCAAGATAGTTTGTCGGAGCAGTACTTC.

Many counts were recorded for this clonotype. The chain recombines TRBV6-5 with TRBJ2-3; TRBD2 agrees at 8 bases. CDR1 MNHEY and CDR2 SVGAGI come from the germline V gene. The CDR3 runs 15 residues. Unmatched junction bases numbered 2, after V lost 2 bases and J lost 1 base. CDR3 residues: CASSYGRGGTDTQYF. As DNA, the CDR3 is TGTGCCAGCAGTTACGGGCGGGGGGGCACAGATACGCAGTATTTT.

This clonotype showed up many times. This chain uses TRBV7-2 with TRBJ1-5; possible D gene TRBD1, 6 bases. Germline V gene lookup returns CDR1 SGHTA and CDR2 FQGNSA. The CDR3 loop spans 14 amino acids. V was cut by 1 base and J by 7 bases, with 11 bases left in between. The CDR3, as DNA: TGTGCCAGCAGCTTAGTGGGGGCGCGGCAGCCCCAGCATTTT. Residues: CASSLVGARQPQHF.

This clonotype was observed at least ten times. The chain has TRBV20-1 and TRBJ2-7; the match to TRBD2 covers 9 bases. The CDR3 sequence is 17 residues long. The V gene end was trimmed by 0 bases and the J gene end by 3 bases; junction bases not matched to a gene: 12. Per germline, CDR1 DFQATT and CDR2 SNEGSKA (reference sequence). The CDR3 sequence is CSAREVDSLAGSYEQYF. CDR3 sequence (DNA): TGCAGTGCTAGAGAGGTGGACAGCCTAGCGGGGAGCTACGAGCAGTACTTC.

This clonotype showed up many times. The chain recombines TRBV19 with TRBJ1-1, with D perhaps matching TRBD1 (5 bases). V lost 6 bases and J 3 bases, leaving 17 bases between the germline ends. The CDR3 is made up of 15 amino acids. Germline CDR1 reads LNHDA; CDR2 reads SQIVND (reference sequence). Here the CDR3 DNA reads TGTGCCAGTAGCCGGGGGTGGGGCGCGGACACTGAAGCTTTCTTT. Its translation is CASSRGWGADTEAFF.

Many counts were recorded for this clonotype. The V and J genes are TRBV4-1 and TRBJ2-1, with 15 bases lining up with TRBD2. The CDR3 is 17 amino acids. V was pared by 4 bases and J by 7 bases, with 8 bases of the junction left unmatched. Germline loops: CDR1 MGHRA, CDR2 YSYEKL. CDR3 sequence: CASSPGLAGGLANEQFF. The CDR3, as DNA: TGCGCCAGCAGCCCGGGACTAGCGGGGGGCCTGGCGAATGAGCAGTTCTTC.

About this clonotype itself: A much larger clone sits a single nucleotide away, making a read error possible. The gene calls are TRBV12-5 and TRBJ2-2, with D perhaps matching TRBD2 (5 bases). Germline V gene lookup returns CDR1 LGHNT and CDR2 FRNRAP. The CDR3 consists of 13 residues. The CDR3 DNA reads TGTGCTAGTGGTCCCCCCGGTCCCGGGGTGCTGTTTTTT. As protein: CASGPPGPGVLFF.

On this clonotype itself: This clone may be a read error of a much larger clone one base away. The genes are TRBV7-6 and TRBJ2-5, with TRBD2 as a possible D gene (6 bases). CDR1 is SGHVS, CDR2 FNYEAQ, per germline. V was shortened by 7 bases and J by 4 bases, with 10 bases between the two germline ends. The CDR3 covers 12 residues. The CDR3 reads CASIGDLETQYF. CDR3 bases: TGTGCCAGCATAGGGGACTTAGAGACCCAGTACTTC.

This clonotype was observed at least ten times. The chain employs TRBV7-2 and TRBJ2-4, with D possibly being TRBD1 or TRBD2 (5 bases each). Germline-derived CDR1 and CDR2 are SGHTA and FQGNSA. CDR3 size: 18 residues. V lost 5 bases, J lost 1 base, and 21 bases lay in between. The CDR3 is CASSRGAGLASAKNIQYF. CDR3 DNA: TGTGCCAGCAGCAGAGGGGCCGGGCTAGCTTCCGCCAAAAACATTCAGTACTTC.

This clonotype has a count of ten or more. The rearrangement uses TRBV11-3 and TRBJ2-3; D may be TRBD1 or TRBD2 (6 bases each). This CDR3 comprises 14 residues. V lost 4 bases, J lost 4 bases, and 12 bases lay in between. Germline V gene sequence: CDR1 SGHNT, CDR2 YENEEA. In DNA, the CDR3 is TGTGCCAGCAGCTCTGGGGGGCTCCCAGATACGCAGTATTTT. Amino acids: CASSSGGLPDTQYF.

This chain links TRBV11-2 with TRBJ2-2; TRBD2 might be the D (7 bases). In germline, CDR1 is SGHAT, CDR2 FQNNGV. V was shortened by 8 bases and J by 4 bases, with 26 bases between the two germline ends. The CDR3 is made up of 18 amino acids. CDR3 in amino acids: CASGRSGGASFFTGELFF. The CDR3 bases are TGTGCCAGCGGACGGTCGGGGGGCGCTTCGTTTTTCACCGGGGAGCTGTTTTTT.

This clonotype was recorded many times. The chain links TRBV2 to TRBJ2-1, with 10 nucleotides matching TRBD1. The germline V gene encodes CDR1 SNHLY and CDR2 FYNNEI. The CDR3 has 18 amino acids. With V trimmed by 10 bases and J by 3 bases, 18 bases remained unmatched. In DNA, the CDR3 is TGTGCCAACAACCGGGACAGGGGCACGCTAATGGGCTACAATGAGCAGTTCTTC. It is translated as CANNRDRGTLMGYNEQFF.

A remark on this clonotype: Because the CDR3's place on the DNA is in doubt, the DNA is left out and the CDR3 is given as listed by TCRdb. The gene calls are TRBV7-2 and TRBJ2-2; TRBD1 is the table's D call and was not checked against the DNA. The CDR3 length equals 17 residues, ends included. Germline V gives CDR1 SGHTA, CDR2 FQGNSA. The CDR3 protein is CASRHLQGRWSGELFFF.

This clonotype was observed at least ten times. The chain links TRBV7-3 to TRBJ2-3; TRBD1 is a possible D gene (6 bases). This CDR3 spans 15 amino acids. V gave up 5 bases and J gave up 4 bases, with 16 bases separating them. CDR1 SGHTA and CDR2 FQGTGA come from the germline V gene. CDR3: CASSLGRPGADTQYF. In DNA form, the CDR3 reads TGTGCCAGCAGCCTCGGACGCCCAGGGGCAGATACGCAGTATTTT.

This clonotype has at least ten counts. This chain uses TRBV25-1 with TRBJ1-1, with D hard to call. V lost 3 bases to trimming and J lost 8 bases, with 10 bases between them. The CDR3 sequence is 12 residues long. Germline assignment: CDR1 MGHDK and CDR2 SYGVNS. The CDR3 DNA reads as TGTGCCAGCAGTGACGGTAGGGCAGAAGCTTTCTTT. It translates to CASSDGRAEAFF. The full variable domain, rest sourced from reference TRBV25-1 and TRBJ1-1, is EADIYQTPRYLVIGTGKKITLECSQTMGHDKMYWYQQDPGMELHLIHYSYGVNSTEKGDLSSESTVSRIRTEHFPLTLESARPSHTSQYLCASSDGRAEAFFGQGTRLTVV.